The 30 T cell receptor beta chains listed next were all sequenced from one sample in a study of Graves' ophthalmopathy and Graves' hyperthyroidism. Beta-chain TCR CDR3 regions were amplified from RNA transcripts. The workflow started with a first-round RT-PCR run with HTBI primers and then moved on to a second-round multiplex PCR. A single record per CDR3 protein comes from TCRdb applying MiXCR to the multiplex PCR reads. This table has about 700,000 distinct CDR3 sequences, about 44% appearing once. The source material was peripheral blood. Receptors originate from an adult man with Graves' ophthalmopathy.

This clonotype was seen only once. The V and J genes are TRBV2 and TRBJ1-2; possibly TRBD1 for D (6 bases). The V gene's germline CDR1 is SNHLY and CDR2 FYNNEI. V shed 9 bases and J shed 8 bases, with 16 bases lying between them. The CDR3 length is 12 residues. The CDR3 spells CARGAGTNGYTF. CDR3 in DNA: TGTGCCAGGGGGGCAGGGACGAACGGCTACACCTTC. Looking up the rest from reference TRBV2 and TRBJ1-2 gives the full variable domain: EPEVTQTPSHQVTQMGQEVILRCVPISNHLYFYWYRQILGQKVEFLVSFYNNEISEKSEIFDDQFSVERPDGSNFTLKIRSTKLEDSAMYFCARGAGTNGYTFGSGTRLTVV.

This clonotype was observed a single time. The chain has TRBV9 and TRBJ1-2; 9 bases are shared with TRBD1. Germline CDR1 SGDLS, CDR2 YYNGEE. J gave up 6 bases and V 4 bases, and 4 bases lay outside the gene matches. The CDR3 spans 13 residues. As DNA, the CDR3 is TGTGCCAGCAGCCAACAGGGGGCGAATGGCTACACCTTC. Translated: CASSQQGANGYTF. Using reference TRBV9 and TRBJ1-2 for the parts outside the CDR3, the full variable domain is DSGVTQTPKHLITATGQRVTLRCSPRSGDLSVYWYQQSLDQGLQFLIQYYNGEERAKGNILERFSAQQFPDLHSELNLSSLELGDSALYFCASSQQGANGYTFGSGTRLTVV.

This clonotype has only a few counts. V is TRBV20-1 and J is TRBJ2-7, with D possibly called TRBD1 or TRBD2 (5 bases each). The CDR3 extends over 15 amino acids. The V and J ends lost 6 bases and 4 bases respectively, with 22 bases between them. The V gene's germline CDR1 is DFQATT and CDR2 SNEGSKA (reference sequence). The chain's CDR3 is CSASHGDENGYEQYF. The CDR3 DNA sequence: TGCAGTGCCTCTCACGGGGACGAGAACGGGTACGAGCAGTACTTC.

On this clonotype: One end of the junction varies from germline; a read error may be responsible. This sequence joins TRBV7-9 and TRBJ1-3; tentatively, D is TRBD1 (6 bases). In germline, CDR1 is SEHNR, CDR2 FQNEAQ (reference sequence). This CDR3 comprises 15 residues. The CDR3 protein is CASSQGKGAGNTIYF. The CDR3 region has the DNA TGCGCCAGCAGCCAAGGAAAGGGGGCTGGAAACACCATATATTTT.

The rearrangement links TRBV11-2 to TRBJ2-6, with D tentatively TRBD2 (5 bases). V was pared by 8 bases and J by 2 bases, with 13 bases between. Germline CDR1 SGHAT, CDR2 FQNNGV. The CDR3 runs to 15 residues. This CDR3 is CASGRGGAGANVLTF. The CDR3 DNA reads TGTGCCAGCGGTCGGGGTGGCGCTGGGGCCAACGTCCTGACTTTC.

The CDR3 sequence is CASRAGATGELFF. CDR3 DNA: TGCGCCAGCAGAGCGGGGGCCACCGGGGAGCTGTTTTTT. This rearrangement joins TRBV10-1 to TRBJ2-2, with 8 bases matching TRBD2. The ends lost 6 bases at V and 4 bases at J; junction bases unmatched: 1. The CDR3 sequence is 13 residues long. Germline CDR1 and CDR2: WNHNN and SYGVQD (reference sequence).

The J gene is TRBJ1-5, the V gene TRBV19; 12 bases are a match to TRBD1. From germline, CDR1 is LNHDA and CDR2 SQIVND (reference sequence). The V and J ends lost 8 bases and 3 bases, in that order; junction bases with no gene match: 5. There are 15 residues in the CDR3. The CDR3 DNA reads as TGTGCCAGTGATACGGGACAGGGGGCCAATCAGCCCCAGCATTTT. It is translated as CASDTGQGANQPQHF.

Notes on this clonotype: Just one base apart from a much larger clone, this may be a read error. The CDR3 does not close with the conserved phenylalanine or tryptophan, likely indicating a read error. The chain employs TRBV2 and TRBJ2-7; D is ambiguous. Trimming pared 7 bases from V and 0 bases from J, leaving 10 bases between. There are 13 residues in the CDR3. Germline assignment: CDR1 SNHLY and CDR2 FYNNEI. In DNA form, the CDR3 reads TGTGCCAGCAAGTGGGCAGGCTCCTACGAGCAGTACTCC. Amino acids: CASKWAGSYEQYS.

This clonotype turned up a few times. A read error may be the cause here, since a much bigger clone is one base away. The rearrangement links TRBV24-1 to TRBJ2-7, with D hard to call. From germline, CDR1 is KGHDR and CDR2 SFDVKD. This CDR3 region has 14 residues. DNA for the CDR3: TGTGCCACCGGTGAATCTGACGGCACCTACGAGCAGTACTTC. This gives the protein CATGESDGTYEQYF.

This clonotype occurred once. CDR3: CASSQIPMPGQGTYEQYF. CDR3 DNA sequence: TGTGCCAGCAGCCAAATCCCCATGCCGGGACAGGGTACCTACGAGCAGTACTTC. The V and J genes are TRBV7-2 and TRBJ2-7; 9 nucleotides agree with TRBD1. The CDR3 is 18 amino acids. Germline CDR1 and CDR2: SGHTA and FQGNSA. Trimming cost V 5 bases and J 2 bases; bases outside gene matches: 16.

This clonotype was counted many times. V gene TRBV15 combines with J gene TRBJ1-2; the D is unclear. Trimming cost V 5 bases and J 0 bases, with 7 bases left between them. The germline V gene has CDR1 LNHNV and CDR2 YYDKDF (reference sequence). The CDR3 loop spans 13 amino acids. CDR3 nucleotides: TGTGCCACCAGCGGGAAGGCTAACTATGGCTACACCTTC. Protein: CATSGKANYGYTF.

With regard to this clonotype: One end of the junction varies from germline; a read error may be responsible. V and J are TRBV7-3 and TRBJ1-2, with a weak D call TRBD1 (5 bases). The CDR3 totals 14 residues. In germline, CDR1 is SGHTA, CDR2 FQGTGA. This chain's CDR3 is CACSLSGSNYGYTF. The CDR3 DNA reads as TGTGCCTGCAGCCTATCAGGGTCCAACTATGGCTACACCTTC.

In its sample, this clonotype was seen a few times. With a much larger clone just one base away, this may be a read error. The J gene is TRBJ2-5, the V gene TRBV2, with unresolved D. The CDR3 has 13 residues. Germline CDR1 SNHLY, CDR2 FYNNEI. Between the trimmed V and J ends, which lost 3 bases and 1 base, there was a span of 6 bases. CDR3 DNA sequence: TGTGCCAGCAGTGAGGACGGCCAAGAGACCCAGTACTTC. Translation gives CASSEDGQETQYF.

This clonotype was found many times. One end of the junction varies from germline; a read error may be responsible. V is TRBV5-1 and J is TRBJ2-5; 11 nucleotides align to TRBD2. Germline assignment: CDR1 SGHRS and CDR2 YFSETQ. This CDR3 region has 17 residues. In DNA form, the CDR3 reads TGCGCCAGCAGCTTGAGGCCTAGCGGGAGGACCCAAGGGACCCAGTACTTC. This translates into CASSLRPSGRTQGTQYF. Drawing the rest from reference TRBV5-1 and TRBJ2-5, the complete variable domain is KAGVTQTPRYLIKTRGQQVTLSCSPISGHRSVSWYQQTPGQGLQFLFEYFSETQRNKGNFPGRFSGRQFSNSRSEMNVSTLELGDSALYLCASSLRPSGRTQGTQYFGPGTRLLVL.

V is TRBV29-1 and J is TRBJ1-3; D unresolved. The V gene lost 8 bases and the J gene lost 2 bases, with 13 bases spanning the gap. Germline CDR1 SQVTM, CDR2 ANQGSEA. CDR3 length: 13 amino acids. The DNA of the CDR3 is TGCAGCAGTTACGACAACCCTGGAAACACCATATATTTT. Protein sequence: CSSYDNPGNTIYF.

This sequence joins TRBV19 and TRBJ1-1; 9 bases agree with TRBD1. The germline CDR1 and CDR2 sequences are LNHDA and SQIVND (reference sequence). CDR3 length equals 15 residues. The junction had 5 bases not matched to a gene; V was cut back by 0 bases and J by 6 bases. CDR3 loop: CASSIEGTGFSEAFF. The CDR3 region has the DNA TGTGCCAGTAGTATAGAAGGGACAGGGTTCTCTGAAGCTTTCTTT.

J is TRBJ2-2 and V is TRBV11-1; D gene uncertain. Trimming cost V 8 bases and J 1 base, with 14 bases left between them. Germline lookup yields CDR1 SGHAT and CDR2 FQDESV (reference sequence). The CDR3 extends over 15 amino acids. CDR3 DNA: TGTGCCAGCTCACCAGTACAGAGGAACACCGGGGAGCTGTTTTTT. It is translated as CASSPVQRNTGELFF.

This chain joins TRBV10-3 and TRBJ1-1, with TRBD1 matching over 11 bases. CDR3 length: 14 amino acids. J was trimmed by 3 bases and V by 7 bases; bases with no gene match: 4. Germline V lookup: CDR1 ENHRY, CDR2 SYGVKD. CDR3 amino acids: CAITWTGGHTEAFF. The DNA of the CDR3 is TGTGCCATCACCTGGACAGGGGGCCACACTGAAGCTTTCTTT.

The J gene is TRBJ1-1, the V gene TRBV20-1; a possible D gene is TRBD1 (5 bases). Trimming pared 0 bases from V and 1 base from J, leaving 12 bases between. Germline V gives CDR1 DFQATT, CDR2 SNEGSKA (reference sequence). The CDR3 sequence is 15 residues long. In DNA, the CDR3 is TGCAGTGCTAGAGAATCAGGGTCCCCGAACACTGAAGCTTTCTTT. Amino acids: CSARESGSPNTEAFF.

With respect to this clonotype: At one end the junction does not follow the germline gene, possibly because of a read error. This chain uses TRBV24-1 with TRBJ1-5, with TRBD1 matching 9 bases. This CDR3 region has 14 residues. Germline lookup yields CDR1 KGHDR and CDR2 SFDVKD. The CDR3 protein is CASSFRQGDQPQHF. CDR3 nucleotide sequence: TGTGCCAGCAGTTTCAGACAGGGGGATCAGCCCCAGCATTTT.

This clonotype appeared once. A much larger clone is a single base away; this may be a read error. The chain has TRBV7-8 and TRBJ1-4, with D possibly being TRBD1 (6 bases). Per the germline V gene, CDR1 is SGHVS and CDR2 is FQNEAQ. This CDR3 region has 16 residues. CDR3 protein: CASRMGRGGTNEKPFF. The CDR3 nucleotides read TGTGCCAGCAGAATGGGCAGGGGAGGGACTAATGAAAAACCGTTTTTT. Complete variable domain (other parts from reference TRBV7-8 and TRBJ1-4): GAGVSQSPRYKVAKRGQDVALRCDPISGHVSLFWYQQALGQGPEFLTYFQNEAQLDKSGLPSDRFFAERPEGSVSTLKIQRTQQEDSAVYLCASRMGRGGTNEKPFFGSGTQLSVL.

This clonotype occurred many times. V gene TRBV7-9 combines with J gene TRBJ1-2, with a tentative D call TRBD1 (5 bases). The germline CDR1 and CDR2 sequences are SEHNR and FQNEAQ (reference sequence). This CDR3 contains 13 residues. V lost 6 bases, J lost 8 bases, and 16 bases lay in between. This CDR3 is CASSRTLLAGYTF. The CDR3 bases are TGTGCCAGCAGTCGGACACTCCTGGCCGGCTACACCTTC.

The rearrangement uses TRBV29-1 and TRBJ2-7; perhaps TRBD2 as D (5 bases). V lost 6 bases to trimming and J lost 0 bases, with 12 bases between them. Germline V gene lookup returns CDR1 SQVTM and CDR2 ANQGSEA. The CDR3 contains 13 residues. CDR3 sequence reads: CSVGGSGSYEQYF. The CDR3 nucleotides read TGCAGCGTAGGAGGATCAGGCTCCTACGAGCAGTACTTC.

The DNA of the CDR3 is TGTGCCAGCTCACAGCCGGGACAGCCATCGGATGGCTACACCTTC. Translating gives CASSQPGQPSDGYTF. The V and J genes are TRBV13 and TRBJ1-2; 7 bases line up with TRBD1. The CDR3 consists of 15 residues. Losses at the gene ends were 8 bases for V and 6 bases for J; bases not matched to a gene: 15. The V gene's germline CDR1 is PRHDT and CDR2 FYEKMQ (reference sequence).

The rearrangement links TRBV11-2 to TRBJ2-1; TRBD2 matches 9 bases. This CDR3 is built from 16 residues. Germline loops: CDR1 SGHAT, CDR2 FQNNGV. The junction had 11 bases not matched to a gene; V was cut back by 5 bases and J by 6 bases. CDR3 protein: CASSLDGVAGVNEQFF. CDR3 bases: TGTGCCAGCAGCCTCGACGGGGTAGCGGGAGTCAATGAGCAGTTCTTC.

This sequence joins TRBV19 and TRBJ1-1, with 10 bases matching TRBD1. The germline CDR1 and CDR2 sequences are LNHDA and SQIVND (reference sequence). J was trimmed by 0 bases and V by 5 bases; bases with no gene match: 12. The CDR3 is made up of 18 amino acids. CDR3 residues: CASSLAPGQGMMNTEAFF. CDR3 nucleotides: TGTGCCAGTAGTCTCGCCCCGGGACAGGGGATGATGAACACTGAAGCTTTCTTT.

This sequence joins TRBV2 and TRBJ1-1; TRBD1 is a possible D gene (5 bases). The V end was cut by 5 bases, the J end by 6 bases, with 13 bases between. This CDR3 contains 13 residues. The germline V gene has CDR1 SNHLY and CDR2 FYNNEI. CDR3 bases: TGTGCCAGCAGTCCGACAGAGCCTCCTGAAGCTTTCTTT. It encodes CASSPTEPPEAFF.

This clonotype was seen repeatedly, ten times or more. The chain has TRBV10-3 and TRBJ2-5; D unresolved. The CDR3 length is 14 residues. Germline V gene sequence: CDR1 ENHRY, CDR2 SYGVKD. Trimming pared 6 bases from V and 2 bases from J, leaving 13 bases between. In DNA form, the CDR3 reads TGTGCCATCAGCCACGGCCAGGAGCAAGAGACCCAGTACTTC. It specifies CAISHGQEQETQYF.

This clonotype was seen a handful of times. The chain has TRBV5-1 and TRBJ2-5; TRBD1 aligns across 9 bases. The germline V gene encodes CDR1 SGHRS and CDR2 YFSETQ. The junction had 5 bases not matched to a gene; V was cut back by 1 base and J by 4 bases. This CDR3 is 15 amino acids long. In DNA, the CDR3 is TGCGCCAGCAGCTTGACAGGGGGCTTCGGAGAGACCCAGTACTTC. This gives the protein CASSLTGGFGETQYF.

The chain combines TRBV2 with TRBJ2-7; D perhaps matches TRBD2 (6 bases). Trimming removed 5 bases at V and 3 bases at J, with 11 bases between. Germline CDR1 reads SNHLY; CDR2 reads FYNNEI. The CDR3 is made up of 13 amino acids. The CDR3 nucleotides read TGTGCCAGCAGTTTAGGGGACTTCTACGAGCAGTACTTC. Translated, it gives CASSLGDFYEQYF. The variable domain in full, completed from reference TRBV2 and TRBJ2-7, reads EPEVTQTPSHQVTQMGQEVILRCVPISNHLYFYWYRQILGQKVEFLVSFYNNEISEKSEIFDDQFSVERPDGSNFTLKIRSTKLEDSAMYFCASSLGDFYEQYFGPGTRLTVT.